The present TCR beta chain was sequenced within a study of cytomegalovirus exposure and HLA in healthy donors. From germline, CDR1 is MNHEY and CDR2 SMNVEV (reference sequence). With V trimmed by 2 bases and J by 0 bases, 4 bases remained unmatched. CDR3 length: 15 residues. Amplification used 60 Vbeta primers and 13 Jbeta primers. Sequenced by immunoSEQ multiplex PCR; TCRdb stores in-frame clones only, minus some. This table has around 61,000 clones, more than 80% appearing once. The TCR comes from a man aged 30 to 39 in good health and CMV-seropositive. The chain combines TRBV27 with TRBJ2-7; TRBD1 matches at 7 bases. Sequencing was performed on PBMCs. In DNA, the CDR3 is TGTGCCAGCAGTTTACAGGGGGTCCTCTCCTACGAGCAGTACTTC. It specifies CASSLQGVLSYEQYF.